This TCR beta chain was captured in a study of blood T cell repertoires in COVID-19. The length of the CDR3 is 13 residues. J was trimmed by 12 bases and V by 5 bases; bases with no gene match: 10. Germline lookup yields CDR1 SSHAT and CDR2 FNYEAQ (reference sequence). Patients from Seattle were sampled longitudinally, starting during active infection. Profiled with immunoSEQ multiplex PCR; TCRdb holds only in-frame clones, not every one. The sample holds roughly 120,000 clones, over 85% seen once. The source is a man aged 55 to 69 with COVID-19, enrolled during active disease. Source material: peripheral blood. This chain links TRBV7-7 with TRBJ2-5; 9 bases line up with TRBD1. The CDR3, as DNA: TGTGCCAGCAGCCAGTGGACAGGGGAGAATGAGTACTTC. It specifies CASSQWTGENEYF.